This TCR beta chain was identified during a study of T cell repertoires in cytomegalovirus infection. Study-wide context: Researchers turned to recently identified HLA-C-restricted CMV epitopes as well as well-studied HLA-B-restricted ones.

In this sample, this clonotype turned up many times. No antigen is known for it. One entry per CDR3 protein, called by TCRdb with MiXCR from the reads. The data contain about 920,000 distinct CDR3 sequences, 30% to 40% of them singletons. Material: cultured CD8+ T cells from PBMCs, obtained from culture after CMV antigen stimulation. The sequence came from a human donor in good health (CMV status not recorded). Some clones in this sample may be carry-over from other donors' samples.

The CDR3 protein is CASSRERDPYNEQFF. In nucleotides, the CDR3 is TGTGCCAGCAGCCGGGAGCGGGATCCCTACAATGAGCAGTTCTTC. V usage is TRBV7-6 and J usage is TRBJ2-1; 7 nucleotides agree with TRBD2. The CDR3 consists of 15 residues. V gave up 5 bases and J gave up 2 bases; unmatched junction bases: 6. From germline, CDR1 is SGHVS and CDR2 FNYEAQ.